This entry lists 20 T cell receptor beta chains sequenced from one sample in a study of CXCR3-negative and CXCR3-positive naive CD8 T cells. Study-wide results and caveats: CXCR3-positive naive cells had more hydrophobic TRB CDR3s than CXCR3-negative naive cells.

These receptors lack a known antigen. It was by 5' RACE with UMI labels that the TRB cDNA libraries were prepared. Each CDR3 protein gets one entry in TCRdb, which reprocessed the 5' RACE reads and gives no DNA. The sample table sets out tens of thousands of distinct CDR3 sequences. The sequenced material came from naive CXCR3+ CD8+ T cells from blood. As for subset: CD45RO-CCR7+CD27+CD95- naive CD8+ T cells expressing CXCR3 (TNR3+). These receptors originate from a human donor in good health. Some clones in this sample may be carry-over from other donors' samples.

This chain connects TRBV6-2 or TRBV6-3 to TRBJ1-1. CDR3 length: 15 amino acids. CDR1 is MNHEY and CDR2 is SVGEGT in the germline V gene. The CDR3 spells CASSYLTSGYTEAFF.

The V and J genes are TRBV12-3 or TRBV12-4 and TRBJ2-1; TCRdb lists TRBD1, though no DNA is available to test this call. The CDR3 sequence is 14 residues long. CDR3 loop: CASSAPPGFNEQFF.

The V gene is TRBV18, the J gene TRBJ2-7. The CDR3 has 14 residues. The germline V gene has CDR1 KGHSH and CDR2 LQKENI. The CDR3 loop is CASSPPDVTYEQYF.

The chain employs TRBV19 and TRBJ2-5; absent DNA, TCRdb's TRBD2 call cannot be checked. The germline V gene has CDR1 LNHDA and CDR2 SQIVND (reference sequence). The CDR3 contains 13 residues. CDR3 sequence: CASRRTRQETQYF.

The chain has TRBV29-1 and TRBJ2-7; TCRdb's D call, TRBD1, is unchecked because there is no DNA. Germline assignment: CDR1 SQVTM and CDR2 ANQGSEA. There are 14 residues in the CDR3. Here the CDR3 reads CSVEADGVSYEQYF.

The V call is TRBV12-3 or TRBV12-4, the J call TRBJ2-1; TCRdb's assignment of TRBD2 cannot be checked, as there is no DNA. CDR3 length: 17 amino acids. This CDR3 is CASSRPGLAGGGNEQFF.

The chain carries TRBV25-1 and TRBJ2-5; TCRdb designates TRBD2, a call that cannot be tested without DNA. Germline V gene lookup returns CDR1 MGHDK and CDR2 SYGVNS. This CDR3 spans 15 amino acids. CDR3 amino acids: CASTPLAGAQETQYF.

The V call is TRBV6-6, the J call TRBJ2-7; there is no DNA to check the TCRdb D call of TRBD1. This CDR3 comprises 12 residues. Germline V gives CDR1 MNHNY, CDR2 SVGAGI (reference sequence). This CDR3 is CASSPSPYEQYF.

The V and J genes are TRBV25-1 and TRBJ2-2. Germline CDR1 MGHDK, CDR2 SYGVNS. The CDR3 covers 16 residues. CDR3 region: CASSAWTAANTGELFF. Drawing the rest from reference TRBV25-1 and TRBJ2-2, the complete variable domain is EADIYQTPRYLVIGTGKKITLECSQTMGHDKMYWYQQDPGMELHLIHYSYGVNSTEKGDLSSESTVSRIRTEHFPLTLESARPSHTSQYLCASSAWTAANTGELFFGEGSRLTVL.

The gene calls are TRBV27 and TRBJ2-7; the D gene TCRdb calls, TRBD1, cannot be checked with no DNA. From germline, CDR1 is MNHEY and CDR2 SMNVEV (reference sequence). The CDR3 is 13 amino acids. This CDR3 is CASGPGESYEQYF.

This chain links TRBV6-5 with TRBJ2-5; checking the TCRdb D call of TRBD1 is not possible without DNA. Germline values: CDR1 MNHEY, CDR2 SVGAGI. CDR3 size: 15 residues. CDR3 amino acids: CASSKTGGRQETQYF.

CDR3: CASGLIAGAGELFF. V and J are TRBV7-7 and TRBJ2-2; without DNA, the TCRdb call of TRBD1 cannot be checked. Per germline, CDR1 SSHAT and CDR2 FNYEAQ (reference sequence). The CDR3 loop spans 14 amino acids. The full variable domain, in which reference TRBV7-7 and TRBJ2-2 provide the parts outside the CDR3, is GAGVSQSPRYKVTKRGQDVTLRCDPISSHATLYWYQQALGQGPEFLTYFNYEAQPDKSGLPSDRFSAERPEGSISTLTIQRTEQRDSAMYRCASGLIAGAGELFFGEGSRLTVL.

The chain couples TRBV25-1 to TRBJ2-3. Germline V gene sequence: CDR1 MGHDK, CDR2 SYGVNS. CDR3 length: 14 amino acids. CDR3 region: CASSLLTGTDTQYF.

V is TRBV4-3 and J is TRBJ1-2. This CDR3 has 16 amino acids. CDR1 is LGHNA, CDR2 YSLEER, per germline. The CDR3 here is CASSQAPQQFNYGYTF.

V and J are TRBV29-1 and TRBJ2-1. CDR3 size: 13 residues. CDR1 and CDR2 (germline): SQVTM, ANQGSEA. This chain's CDR3 is CSGSLGGYNEQFF.

This chain joins TRBV29-1 and TRBJ1-1; TCRdb proposes TRBD1, but this gene call is untestable without DNA. This CDR3 contains 14 residues. Germline V CDR1 and CDR2: SQVTM, ANQGSEA. CDR3 amino acids: CSVANRGLNTEAFF.

The chain couples TRBV4-3 to TRBJ2-7. The germline gives CDR1 LGHNA, CDR2 YSLEER. This CDR3 has 15 amino acids. The CDR3 here is CASSQGPSVDYEQYF.

The chain links TRBV9 to TRBJ2-3; without DNA, the TCRdb call of TRBD2 cannot be checked. Germline V gives CDR1 SGDLS, CDR2 YYNGEE. The CDR3 extends over 16 amino acids. The CDR3 region is CASSAGGLDSTDTQYF.

CDR3 in amino acids: CASRRPGWRGSNEQFF. The V call is TRBV28, the J call TRBJ2-1; no DNA is available, so the TRBD1 call from TCRdb remains unchecked. The germline CDR1 and CDR2 sequences are MDHEN and SYDVKM. The CDR3 has 16 amino acids.

The chain links TRBV12-3 or TRBV12-4 to TRBJ2-4; the D call from TCRdb, TRBD1, cannot be confirmed without DNA. The CDR3 is 12 amino acids. The CDR3: CASTWAGNIQYF.